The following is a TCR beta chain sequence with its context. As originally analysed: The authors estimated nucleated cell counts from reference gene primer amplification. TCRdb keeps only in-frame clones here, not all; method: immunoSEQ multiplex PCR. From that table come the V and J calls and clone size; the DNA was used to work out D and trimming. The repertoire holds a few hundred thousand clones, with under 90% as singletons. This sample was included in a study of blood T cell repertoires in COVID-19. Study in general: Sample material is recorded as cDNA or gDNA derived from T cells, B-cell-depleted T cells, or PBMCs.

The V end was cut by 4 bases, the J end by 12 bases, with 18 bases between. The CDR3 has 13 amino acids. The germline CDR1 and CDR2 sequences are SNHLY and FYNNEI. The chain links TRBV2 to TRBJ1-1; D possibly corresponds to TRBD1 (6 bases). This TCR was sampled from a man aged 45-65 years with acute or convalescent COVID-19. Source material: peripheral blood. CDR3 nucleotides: TGTGCCAGCAGTGTTGGGGGCGCACCTAGCCCTTTCTTT. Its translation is CASSVGGAPSPFF.